This entry describes one T cell receptor (beta chain). The table came from immunoSEQ multiplex PCR; TCRdb's copy has only in-frame clones and leaves some out. In the table there are about 140,000 clones, approximately 90% of which are singletons. V lost 5 bases and J lost 2; bases outside the gene matches: 11. Germline values: CDR1 MDHEN, CDR2 SYDVKM. The CDR3 covers 17 residues. This record comes from a study of Ad26.COV2.S vaccination and SARS-CoV-2 variants. Here the sequenced sample was peripheral blood, taken after recovery from COVID-19. This clonotype was obtained from a human donor who had recovered from COVID-19. This chain connects TRBV28 to TRBJ1-5; 8 positions match TRBD1. The CDR3 DNA reads TGTGCCAGCAGTCTGACAGGGGTGGGGGTTGGCAATCAGCCCCAGCATTTT. This encodes CASSLTGVGVGNQPQHF.